This TCR beta chain was obtained from a study of T cell repertoires in cytomegalovirus infection. Looking at the study overall: Carrying CMV and the relevant HLA type showed in public TCR beta signatures.

TCRdb re-called the reads with MiXCR, one entry per CDR3 protein. This table holds some 160,000 distinct CDR3 sequences, roughly 17% found once. Study-wide results and caveats: Within the response measured ex vivo, HLA-C-restricted CMV-specific TCR beta clonotypes were dominant. Totalled public TCR beta family frequency picked out people who carried CMV plus the relevant HLA.

Only a few counts were recorded for this clonotype. Antigen unknown. The CDR3 covers 19 residues. Per germline, CDR1 SGHTA and CDR2 FQGNSA. Deletions cut 3 bases from V and 3 bases from J, with 24 bases between. This TCR was recovered from a human donor in good health (CMV status not recorded). Some clones in this sample may be carry-over from other donors' samples. Specimen: CD8+ T cells from PBMCs. V gene TRBV7-2 combines with J gene TRBJ2-1; D is unresolved. The CDR3 coding sequence is TGTGCCAGCAGCTTTGAACGTCATGGGTCCGGAGTGGGCTACAATGAGCAGTTCTTC. Its translation is CASSFERHGSGVGYNEQFF.